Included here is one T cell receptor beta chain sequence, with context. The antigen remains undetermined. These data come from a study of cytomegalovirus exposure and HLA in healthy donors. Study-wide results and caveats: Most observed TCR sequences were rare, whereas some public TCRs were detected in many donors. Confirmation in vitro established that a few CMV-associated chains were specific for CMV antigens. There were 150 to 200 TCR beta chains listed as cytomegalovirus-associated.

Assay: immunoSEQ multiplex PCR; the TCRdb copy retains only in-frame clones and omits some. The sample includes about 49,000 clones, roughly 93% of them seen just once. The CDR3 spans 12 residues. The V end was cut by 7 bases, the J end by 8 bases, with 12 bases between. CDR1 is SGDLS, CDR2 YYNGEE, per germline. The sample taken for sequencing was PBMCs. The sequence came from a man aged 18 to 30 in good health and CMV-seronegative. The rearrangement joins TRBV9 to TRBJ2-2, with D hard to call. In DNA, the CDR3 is TGTGCCAGCGACCTAGGAGAGGGGGAGCTGTTTTTT. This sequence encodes CASDLGEGELFF.